These T cell receptor beta chains were read from a single sample in a study of cytotoxic CD8 clonotypes in ibrutinib-treated CLL. The table came from immunoSEQ multiplex PCR; TCRdb's copy has only in-frame clones and leaves some out. The table lists more than 200,000 clones, more than 70% of them singletons, with approximately 10% in the top ten. The sequencing used PBMCs, collected after 12 months of ibrutinib treatment. Receptors originate from a human donor with chronic lymphocytic leukemia. The CDR3 runs from the conserved cysteine through the conserved F or W. The order of the fields is J gene, clone size, D gene, V gene, CDR3 DNA, CDR3 protein. D genes are given only for firm matches. Clone size is shown for a subset of rows, as once, few, many or a class of expanded clone.

TRBJ2-3	-	TRBD2	TRBV4-1	TGCGCCAGCAGCCAAGAAGGGACTAGCGGGATAAACACAGATACGCAGTATTTT	CASSQEGTSGINTDTQYF
TRBJ1-2	once	-	TRBV2	TGTGCCAGCAGGAGAGGGATAGGGTCGGATGGCTACACCTTC	CASRRGIGSDGYTF
TRBJ2-4	-	-	TRBV19	TGTGCCAGTACTCATGGGGGGTCCGAAAACATTCAGTACTTC	CASTHGGSENIQYF
TRBJ1-5	-	TRBD1	TRBV15	TGTGCCACCAGCACAAGACAGGGGCGTCAGCCCCAGCATTTT	CATSTRQGRQPQHF
TRBJ2-7	once	-	TRBV2	TGTGCCAGCACCTTGGGGCAGGCCACGGACTTGTACTTC	CASTLGQATDLYF
TRBJ1-2	-	-	TRBV5-4	TGTGCCAGCAGCTTCGATCCGGGCCCTTATGGCTACACCTTC	CASSFDPGPYGYTF
TRBJ1-3	-	-	TRBV9	TGTGCCAGCAGCGGTTGGGGGGAATCTGGAAACACCATATATTTT	CASSGWGESGNTIYF
TRBJ2-1	-	-	TRBV11-2	TGTGCCAGCAGCTTAGTGGCGGGAAGTACAAGGGAGCAGTTCTTC	CASSLVAGSTREQFF
TRBJ1-1	-	TRBD1	TRBV7-9	TGTGCCAGCAGCTTACTGGCAGGGGGGAACACTGAAGCTTTCTTT	CASSLLAGGNTEAFF
TRBJ2-3	-	-	TRBV19	TGTGCCAGTAGTACCGCACAGGGAAGCACAGATACGCAGTATTTT	CASSTAQGSTDTQYF
TRBJ2-7	-	-	TRBV7-8	TGTGCCAGCAGCGTGTCGCCAGGCCACGAGCAGTACTTC	CASSVSPGHEQYF
TRBJ1-1	-	TRBD1	TRBV5-1	TGCGCCAGCAGAGGACAGGGTTTCACTGAAGCTTTCTTT	CASRGQGFTEAFF
TRBJ1-2	-	-	TRBV7-7	TGTGCTAGCACCCCCCTGACAGGAGCTAACTATGGCTACACCTTC	CASTPLTGANYGYTF
TRBJ2-5	few	TRBD1	TRBV2	TGTGCCAGCTCCTGGACAGGGAAAGAGACCCAGTACTTC	CASSWTGKETQYF
TRBJ2-4	-	-	TRBV6-5	TGTGCCAGCAGCCTGGACAGAAACATTCAGTACTTC	CASSLDRNIQYF
TRBJ2-1	-	-	TRBV28	TGTGCCAGCAGTGTACCAGGGTGGAATTTAGACCCCACCGTCTCCTACAATGAGCAGTTCTTC	CASSVPGWNLDPTVSYNEQFF
TRBJ2-7	-	-	TRBV29-1	TGCAGCGTTGAAGGCGGCAGCATCTCCTACGAGCAGTACTTC	CSVEGGSISYEQYF
TRBJ2-7	once	TRBD1	TRBV10-3	TGTGCCATCAGTCCGGCCCCTTGGACAGGGTTGGGCTCCTACGAGCAGTACTTC	CAISPAPWTGLGSYEQYF
TRBJ2-1	-	TRBD1	TRBV7-2	TGTGCCAGCAGCTCACGGACAGGGACGAACTACAATGAGCAGTTCTTC	CASSSRTGTNYNEQFF
TRBJ2-5	few	-	TRBV20-1	TGCAGTGCAGTTGAAGAGACCCAGTACTTC	CSAVEETQYF
TRBJ2-2	-	TRBD1	TRBV12-5	TGTGCTAGTGGTTTCGTACAGGGGTTCACCGGGGAGCTGTTTTTT	CASGFVQGFTGELFF
TRBJ1-2	-	-	TRBV4-1	TGCGCCAGCAGCCTGTGGGGGACACTTACTAACTATGGCTACACCTTC	CASSLWGTLTNYGYTF
TRBJ2-2	-	-	TRBV10-3	TGTGCCACCCACCAGCAATCGAACACCGGGGAGCTGTTTTTT	CATHQQSNTGELFF
TRBJ1-2	-	-	TRBV20-1	TGCAGTGCTAGGCTCTATGGCTACACCTTC	CSARLYGYTF
TRBJ1-2	-	TRBD1	TRBV27	TGTGCTATCAGGGGGATGGACTATGGCTACACCTTC	CAIRGMDYGYTF